Listed below are T cell receptor beta chains from one sample, sequenced in a study of T cells in localized non-small cell lung cancer. Libraries were prepared by immunoSEQ multiplex PCR; TCRdb keeps only in-frame clonotypes and omits some of them. The table shows about 59,000 clones, with approximately 90% occurring only once. Here the sequenced sample was peripheral blood, taken before any cancer treatment. The receptors originated from a man aged 40-75 years with stage I lung adenocarcinoma. The CDR3 runs from the conserved cysteine through the conserved F or W. D genes are given only for firm matches. Where a row states a size, it is once, few, many or the class of an expanded clone; other rows omit it.

d_call	clone_size	v_call	j_call	cdr3_aa	cdr3_nt
TRBD2	NA	TRBV7-2	TRBJ2-2	CASSPSPSRLAGGAGELFF	TGTGCCAGCAGCCCTTCGCCCTCGCGGCTAGCGGGAGGGGCCGGGGAGCTGTTTTTT
NA	once	TRBV5-6	TRBJ2-3	CASSLTADTQYF	TGTGCCAGCAGCTTGACCGCGGATACGCAGTATTTT
TRBD2	NA	TRBV4-3	TRBJ2-1	CASSPSLAGGNEQFF	TGCGCCAGCAGCCCCTCGCTAGCGGGAGGAAACGAGCAGTTCTTC
NA	NA	TRBV30	TRBJ2-5	CAWNAQETQYF	TGTGCCTGGAACGCACAAGAGACCCAGTACTTC
TRBD1	NA	TRBV30	TRBJ2-3	CAWSAGDRILGDTQYF	TGTGCCTGGAGTGCAGGGGACAGGATACTCGGAGATACGCAGTATTTT
TRBD1	NA	TRBV19	TRBJ2-7	CASSSTGGSKEQYF	TGTGCCAGTAGTTCGACAGGGGGCTCGAAAGAGCAGTACTTC
NA	NA	TRBV7-9	TRBJ2-7	CASSGRTAFGEQYF	TGTGCCAGCAGCGGGCGGACTGCTTTCGGCGAGCAGTACTTC
NA	NA	TRBV28	TRBJ2-7	CASSWVGYEQYF	TGTGCCAGTTCGTGGGTGGGCTACGAGCAGTACTTC
TRBD1	NA	TRBV28	TRBJ1-5	CASTTDRGGQPQHF	TGTGCCAGCACTACGGACAGGGGCGGTCAGCCCCAGCATTTT
NA	NA	TRBV29-1	TRBJ1-1	CSVEGDTEAFF	TGCAGCGTTGAGGGGGACACTGAAGCTTTCTTT
NA	NA	TRBV6-5	TRBJ2-7	CASKGGGAYEQYF	TGTGCCAGCAAGGGGGGAGGGGCCTACGAGCAGTACTTC
TRBD2	NA	TRBV11-2	TRBJ2-2	CASSPWTSGSVGELFF	TGTGCCAGCAGCCCATGGACTAGCGGGAGTGTCGGGGAGCTGTTTTTT
TRBD2	NA	TRBV30	TRBJ2-1	CAWRAMTSRDEQFF	TGTGCCTGGAGGGCGATGACTAGCCGCGATGAGCAGTTCTTC
NA	few	TRBV29-1	TRBJ1-4	CSVKDRSNEKLFF	TGCAGCGTGAAGGACAGATCTAATGAAAAACTGTTTTTT
NA	NA	TRBV7-6	TRBJ2-1	CASSFGDFSYNEQFF	TGTGCCAGCAGTTTTGGGGATTTCTCCTACAATGAGCAGTTCTTC
TRBD1	NA	TRBV28	TRBJ2-7	CASSSRTGTYEQYF	TGTGCCAGCAGTTCTCGGACAGGGACCTACGAGCAGTACTTC
TRBD2	NA	TRBV10-3	TRBJ2-1	CAISGRGAGGPHEQFF	TGTGCCATCAGCGGTCGGGGAGCGGGAGGGCCGCATGAGCAGTTCTTC
TRBD2	NA	TRBV5-5	TRBJ2-4	CASRGLAAGNIQYF	TGTGCCAGCAGAGGACTAGCGGCGGGAAACATTCAGTACTTC
NA	NA	TRBV29-1	TRBJ2-3	CSVGSGGLRDTQYF	TGCAGCGTTGGATCCGGGGGCTTGAGAGATACGCAGTATTTT
NA	NA	TRBV6-5	TRBJ2-1	CASSPMGSDNEQFF	TGTGCCAGCAGCCCGATGGGGTCTGACAATGAGCAGTTCTTC
NA	NA	TRBV11-2	TRBJ2-5	CASSLSAAGETQYF	TGTGCCAGCAGCTTATCAGCGGCCGGGGAGACCCAGTACTTC
TRBD2	NA	TRBV5-1	TRBJ2-3	CASSTTSGRATDTQYF	TGCGCCAGCAGCACGACTAGCGGGAGGGCAACAGATACGCAGTATTTT
NA	once	TRBV5-1	TRBJ2-1	CASSPHLRGLLSEQFF	TGCGCCAGCAGCCCCCACCTCAGGGGACTACTAAGCGAGCAGTTCTTC
TRBD2	once	TRBV9	TRBJ2-3	CASVPLAGEPLTTDTQYF	TGTGCCAGCGTCCCCCTAGCGGGTGAACCTCTCACCACAGATACGCAGTATTTT
TRBD1	NA	TRBV5-1	TRBJ1-4	CASSREDRGYEKLFF	TGCGCCAGCAGCCGGGAGGACAGGGGATATGAAAAACTGTTTTTT
NA	NA	TRBV15	TRBJ1-2	CATSPRTSPYGYTF	TGTGCCACCAGCCCCCGGACGTCTCCCTATGGCTACACCTTC
TRBD2	NA	TRBV19	TRBJ2-2	CASSIEAGAGGELFF	TGTGCCAGTAGTATAGAGGCGGGAGCGGGCGGGGAGCTGTTTTTT
NA	NA	TRBV7-9	TRBJ2-3	CASSPAGGGSTDTQYF	TGTGCCAGCAGCCCCGCGGGCGGTGGGAGCACAGATACGCAGTATTTT
NA	once	TRBV6-6	TRBJ2-3	CASSYSRGDTQYF	TGTGCCAGCAGTTACTCGAGGGGAGATACGCAGTATTTT
NA	once	TRBV7-8	TRBJ2-1	CASSVHVPGQDEQFF	TGTGCCAGCAGCGTACATGTCCCAGGGCAGGACGAGCAGTTCTTC
NA	NA	TRBV9	TRBJ2-5	CASSLALQETQYF	TGTGCCAGCAGCCTCGCCCTCCAAGAGACCCAGTACTTC
TRBD2	NA	TRBV5-3	TRBJ2-3	CARSLGTSGSTDTQYF	TGTGCCAGAAGCTTGGGGACTAGCGGGAGCACAGATACGCAGTATTTT
NA	NA	TRBV27	TRBJ2-1	CASSRPGGLSSYNEQFF	TGTGCCAGCAGCCGTCCGGGCGGCTTGAGCTCCTACAATGAGCAGTTCTTC
TRBD1	NA	TRBV5-4	TRBJ2-1	CASSTKRQGATDNEQFF	TGTGCCAGCAGCACGAAGAGACAGGGGGCGACCGACAATGAGCAGTTCTTC
NA	NA	TRBV6-6	TRBJ1-5	CASSYGGAEKTPQHF	TGTGCCAGCAGTTACGGAGGGGCTGAGAAGACGCCCCAGCATTTT
NA	NA	TRBV29-1	TRBJ2-5	CSVVGRSGYETQYF	TGCAGCGTTGTGGGACGTTCGGGGTACGAGACCCAGTACTTC
NA	NA	TRBV5-4	TRBJ2-5	CASSPPGVPGQETQYF	TGTGCCAGCAGCCCCCCTGGAGTGCCCGGGCAAGAGACCCAGTACTTC
NA	NA	TRBV11-2	TRBJ2-3	CASSLVHSADTQYF	TGTGCCAGCAGCTTAGTACATAGCGCAGATACGCAGTATTTT
TRBD1	NA	TRBV6-1	TRBJ1-2	CASSAGTGGDYGYTF	TGTGCCAGCAGTGCCGGGACAGGGGGCGACTATGGCTACACCTTC
TRBD1	NA	TRBV19	TRBJ1-5	CASSGTGGGQPQHF	TGTGCCAGTAGTGGGACAGGAGGGGGTCAGCCCCAGCATTTT
TRBD1	NA	TRBV19	TRBJ1-1	CASSIAGRGSGAFF	TGTGCCAGTAGTATAGCCGGCAGGGGGTCGGGAGCTTTCTTT
TRBD2	NA	TRBV11-2	TRBJ2-1	CASSVLAGGTPSYNEQFF	TGTGCCAGCAGCGTACTAGCGGGAGGCACCCCCTCCTACAATGAGCAGTTCTTC
NA	NA	TRBV5-6	TRBJ2-6	CASSPRTGANVLTF	TGTGCCAGCAGCCCTCGGACTGGGGCCAACGTCCTGACTTTC
NA	NA	TRBV7-9	TRBJ2-1	CASSFTLNEQFF	TGTGCCAGCAGCTTCACCTTGAATGAGCAGTTCTTC
NA	NA	TRBV7-3	TRBJ2-3	CASSFLADTDTQYF	TGTGCCAGCAGCTTCTTAGCGGACACAGATACGCAGTATTTT
NA	NA	TRBV7-6	TRBJ2-3	CASAELVDTQYF	TGTGCCAGCGCTGAGTTGGTGGATACGCAGTATTTT
TRBD2	NA	TRBV5-8	TRBJ2-1	CASSRGAGTSRDEQFF	TGTGCCAGCAGCCGGGGGGCCGGGACTAGTCGTGATGAGCAGTTCTTC
NA	NA	TRBV15	TRBJ2-1	CATSGSYVVSAYNEQFF	TGTGCCACCAGCGGTAGTTATGTGGTTAGCGCATACAATGAGCAGTTCTTC